A selection of T cell receptor beta chains follows, all from one sample in a study of T cell repertoires in cytomegalovirus infection. MiXCR, run by TCRdb on the reads, gives a single entry per CDR3 protein. The table lists 900,000 to 950,000 distinct CDR3 sequences, roughly a third of them singletons. No antigen has been identified for these receptors. The specimen comprised cultured CD8+ T cells from PBMCs, sampled from culture after CMV antigen stimulation. These receptor sequences come from a human donor in good health (CMV status not recorded). Some clones in this sample may be carry-over from other donors' samples. CDR3s include the opening cysteine and the closing phenylalanine or tryptophan. The D gene is left open where the match is weak. Only part of the rows carry a size: once, few, many, or a class if the clone is expanded.

>TRBJ2-3|TRBV7-9|-|15|many
CASSFPAFGTDTQYF
TGTGCCAGCAGCTTTCCTGCCTTCGGCACAGATACGCAGTATTTT
>TRBJ2-1|TRBV19|-|16|-
CASNPVHKAPVDEQFF
TGTGCCAGTAACCCGGTCCACAAGGCCCCGGTCGATGAGCAGTTCTTC
>TRBJ2-3|TRBV6-5|-|14|few
CASSYSASSDTQYF
TGTGCCAGCAGTTACTCGGCTAGCTCAGATACGCAGTATTTT
>TRBJ2-5|TRBV10-3|-|17|-
CAISESVLATPQETQYF
TGTGCCATCAGTGAGTCGGTGTTGGCAACCCCACAAGAGACCCAGTACTTC
>TRBJ2-2|TRBV4-1|-|16|few
CASSQQPGTNTGELFF
TGCGCCAGCAGCCAACAACCGGGTACGAACACCGGGGAGCTGTTTTTT
>TRBJ2-3|TRBV7-6|TRBD2|16|-
CASSLETSGLKIVQYF
TGTGCCAGCAGCTTGGAAACTAGCGGATTAAAGATAGTGCAGTATTTT
>TRBJ1-2|TRBV6-2/TRBV6-3|-|13|-
CASTKGAQYGYTF
TGTGCCAGCACAAAGGGAGCGCAATATGGCTACACCTTC
>TRBJ1-4|TRBV7-6|TRBD1|15|-
CASSLAQGAYEKLFF
TGTGCCAGCAGCTTAGCGCAGGGGGCGTACGAAAAACTGTTTTTT
>TRBJ1-5|TRBV6-2/TRBV6-3|-|16|few
CASSYSRGASNQPQHF
TGTGCCAGCAGTTACTCGAGGGGGGCCAGCAATCAGCCCCAGCATTTT
>TRBJ1-4|TRBV19|TRBD1|14|-
CASSFGTGPEKLFF
TGTGCCAGTAGTTTCGGGACAGGGCCTGAAAAACTGTTTTTT
>TRBJ2-1|TRBV27|-|14|few
CASSLIVPYNEQFF
TGTGCCAGCAGTTTGATAGTTCCCTACAATGAGCAGTTCTTC
>TRBJ1-5|TRBV27|TRBD1|15|-
CASREGQYSNQPQHF
TGTGCCAGCAGGGAGGGACAGTATAGCAATCAGCCCCAGCATTTT
>TRBJ2-1|TRBV6-2/TRBV6-3|TRBD2|18|few
CASSYSVQRGGRGNEQFF
TGTGCCAGCAGTTACTCGGTCCAGCGGGGGGGCCGAGGTAATGAGCAGTTCTTC
>TRBJ1-6|TRBV4-1|TRBD1|17|few
CASSQDPGGQFNSPLHF
TGCGCCAGCAGCCAAGATCCGGGGGGACAGTTTAATTCACCCCTCCACTTT
>TRBJ2-1|TRBV7-9|TRBD1|16|-
CASSLGGQGIYNEQFF
TGTGCCAGCAGCTTAGGTGGACAGGGAATCTACAATGAGCAGTTCTTC
>TRBJ2-3|TRBV12-3/TRBV12-4|TRBD2|19|many
CASSLIGLAGGLYTDTQYF
TGTGCCAGCAGTTTAATTGGTCTAGCGGGGGGCCTGTACACAGATACGCAGTATTTT
>TRBJ2-3|TRBV7-8|TRBD2|17|few
CASSLGGGGTSTDTQYF
TGTGCCAGCAGCTTAGGCGGCGGGGGGACTAGCACAGATACGCAGTATTTT
>TRBJ1-5|TRBV7-9|-|17|-
CASSLGVTRREDQPQHF
TGTGCCAGCAGCCTCGGTGTGACACGCAGGGAGGATCAGCCCCAGCATTTT
>TRBJ2-5|TRBV15|-|12|-
CATSRVGETQYF
TGTGCCACCAGCAGAGTTGGCGAGACCCAGTACTTC
>TRBJ2-1|TRBV25-1|TRBD2|15|few
CASSEGLAVSNEQFF
TGTGCCAGCAGTGAAGGTCTAGCGGTGTCAAATGAGCAGTTCTTC
>TRBJ2-4|TRBV7-9|-|13|many
CASSSDSKNIQYF
TGTGCCAGCAGCTCGGACAGCAAAAACATTCAGTACTTC
>TRBJ2-1|TRBV14|-|11|few
CASSQGGRPFF
TGTGCCAGCAGCCAGGGGGGTCGACCGTTCTTC
>TRBJ1-3|TRBV7-2|-|17|many
CASSLNRPVRERNTIYF
TGTGCCAGCAGCTTAAACAGGCCTGTTCGGGAGAGGAACACCATATATTTT
>TRBJ2-2|TRBV6-5|TRBD2|16|few
CASSYGGGGLAGELFF
TGTGCCAGCAGTTACGGCGGGGGGGGATTGGCCGGGGAGCTGTTTTTT
>TRBJ1-1|TRBV10-3|TRBD1|13|once
CAIEAGGGTEAFF
TGTGCCATCGAAGCAGGGGGTGGCACTGAAGCTTTCTTT
>TRBJ1-4|TRBV6-1|-|14|-
CASSSDSVNEKLFF
TGTGCCAGCAGTTCCGACAGCGTTAATGAAAAACTGTTTTTT
>TRBJ2-7|TRBV7-6|TRBD1|14|-
CASSSGTGAREQYF
TGTGCCAGCAGCTCCGGGACAGGGGCTAGGGAGCAGTACTTC
>TRBJ1-2|TRBV5-5|-|15|few
CASSPGPAGTDGYTF
TGTGCCAGCAGCCCCGGGCCCGCCGGGACGGATGGCTACACCTTC
>TRBJ1-1|TRBV4-2|-|17|once
CASSHLGNSHLNTEAFF
TGTGCCAGCAGCCATCTCGGGAATTCCCACCTAAACACTGAAGCTTTCTTT
>TRBJ2-1|TRBV20-1|TRBD2|18|few
CSARDPLAGGPAVNEQFF
TGCAGTGCTAGAGATCCCCTAGCGGGGGGGCCCGCTGTCAATGAGCAGTTCTTC
>TRBJ1-3|TRBV7-8|-|16|many
CASSPRRGTDWNTIYF
TGTGCCAGCAGCCCGCGAAGGGGGACCGACTGGAACACCATATATTTT
>TRBJ2-6|TRBV12-3/TRBV12-4|TRBD1|15|many
CASSIQGTGANVLTF
TGTGCCAGCAGTATACAGGGGACTGGGGCCAACGTCCTGACTTTC
>TRBJ2-5|TRBV4-1|-|13|few
CASRSPVGETQYF
TGCGCCAGCAGAAGTCCTGTGGGGGAGACCCAGTACTTC
>TRBJ1-4|TRBV20-1|-|14|-
CSYQAARDNEKLFF
TGCAGTTACCAGGCCGCCCGGGATAATGAAAAACTGTTTTTT
>TRBJ1-4|TRBV19|-|13|-
CASSFPPWEKLFF
TGTGCCAGTAGTTTCCCCCCGTGGGAAAAACTGTTTTTT
>TRBJ2-2|TRBV9|TRBD1|14|-
CASSVIQGTGELFF
TGTGCCAGCAGCGTAATACAGGGGACCGGGGAGCTGTTTTTT
>TRBJ1-2|TRBV27|TRBD1|13|few
CASSATGVASYTF
TGTGCCAGCAGTGCGACAGGGGTCGCGTCCTACACCTTC
>TRBJ2-1|TRBV15|-|13|-
CATSTTEYNEQFF
TGTGCCACCAGCACCACAGAGTACAATGAGCAGTTCTTC
>TRBJ2-1|TRBV27|-|15|few
CASSLGQTVFGEQFF
TGTGCCAGCAGTTTAGGGCAGACTGTGTTCGGTGAGCAGTTCTTC
>TRBJ1-1|TRBV7-2|-|16|many
CASSLGLNRVVTEAFF
TGTGCCAGCAGCTTAGGGCTAAACAGAGTCGTCACTGAAGCTTTCTTT
>TRBJ2-1|TRBV12-3/TRBV12-4|-|14|-
CASSYTLLADKQFF
TGTGCCAGCAGTTACACTCTTTTAGCGGATAAGCAGTTCTTC
>TRBJ2-4|TRBV7-6|-|13|many
CASSSSGANIQYF
TGTGCCAGCAGCTCGTCGGGGGCAAACATTCAGTACTTC
>TRBJ2-2|TRBV12-3/TRBV12-4|-|16|-
CASSSKGPTNTGELFF
TGTGCCAGCAGTTCTAAGGGACCAACGAACACCGGGGAGCTGTTTTTT
>TRBJ2-5|TRBV6-1|-|15|-
CASKWGSGKQETQYF
TGTGCCAGCAAGTGGGGTAGCGGAAAACAAGAGACCCAGTACTTC
>TRBJ1-5|TRBV27|-|15|many
CASSRGRSDNQPQHF
TGTGCCAGCAGTCGGGGGCGCTCGGACAATCAGCCCCAGCATTTT
>TRBJ2-5|TRBV7-9|-|12|many
CASSSYQETQYF
TGTGCCAGCAGTTCGTACCAAGAGACCCAGTACTTC
>TRBJ2-1|TRBV7-9|-|11|many
CASSLPNEQFF
TGTGCCAGCAGCTTACCTAATGAGCAGTTCTTC
>TRBJ2-1|TRBV6-5|TRBD2|15|-
CASSFGGGGHNEQFF
TGTGCCAGCAGTTTCGGCGGGGGAGGCCATAATGAGCAGTTCTTC
>TRBJ2-3|TRBV6-2/TRBV6-3|-|17|-
CASSYSTGLPSTDTQYF
TGTGCCAGCAGTTACTCAACGGGGCTCCCTAGCACAGATACGCAGTATTTT
>TRBJ1-2|TRBV27|-|13|-
CASKGLGVYGYTF
TGTGCCAGCAAAGGGTTAGGCGTCTATGGCTACACCTTC
>TRBJ1-1|TRBV15|-|13|-
CATSPTRNTEAFF
TGTGCCACCAGTCCGACAAGGAACACTGAAGCTTTCTTT
>TRBJ2-1|TRBV4-1|-|17|many
CASSQAYAEISYNEQFF
TGCGCCAGCAGCCAAGCGTATGCGGAAATATCCTACAATGAGCAGTTCTTC
>TRBJ1-1|TRBV5-6|-|12|-
CASSGGGTQAFF
TGTGCCAGCAGCGGAGGGGGGACCCAAGCTTTCTTT